These 14 T cell receptor beta chains were all obtained from the same sample, sequenced in a study of T cells in narcolepsy. TCRdb's table, derived via immunoSEQ multiplex PCR, lists solely in-frame clones and lacks some. The sample holds about 2,500 clones, approximately 24% seen once. These receptors' antigens are unknown. Material for sequencing was cultured CD4+ T cells from cerebrospinal fluid. Every receptor here comes from a human donor with narcolepsy.

A few counts support this clone. V and J are TRBV9 and TRBJ2-1; D is tentatively TRBD1 or TRBD2 (6 bases each). This CDR3 region has 12 residues. Deletions cut 3 bases from V and 8 bases from J, with 9 bases between. Germline V lookup: CDR1 SGDLS, CDR2 YYNGEE. CDR3 region: CASSGGAHEQFF. CDR3 in DNA: TGTGCCAGCAGCGGGGGGGCCCATGAGCAGTTCTTC.

The chain combines TRBV11-2 with TRBJ2-2, with D uncertain. The germline gives CDR1 SGHAT, CDR2 FQNNGV. The length of the CDR3 is 13 residues. Trimming cost V 1 base and J 6 bases, with 6 bases left between them. This CDR3 is CASSLARAGELFF. As DNA, the CDR3 is TGTGCCAGCAGCTTAGCTAGGGCCGGGGAGCTGTTTTTT.

This clone was seen only a few times. A much larger clone sits a single nucleotide away, making a read error possible. The CDR3 nucleotides read TGTGCCAGCACGGGGGGGACAGGGGGCGCTCAGCCCCAGCATTTT. As protein: CASTGGTGGAQPQHF. This chain links TRBV2 with TRBJ1-5; 12 bases are a match to TRBD1. The CDR3 consists of 15 residues. The germline gives CDR1 SNHLY, CDR2 FYNNEI. V lost 7 bases, J lost 6 bases, and 7 bases stayed unmatched.

This clone was recorded a few times. The chain employs TRBV7-2 and TRBJ2-1; D not resolved. Germline CDR1 and CDR2: SGHTA and FQGNSA. The CDR3 totals 18 residues. V lost 1 base to trimming and J lost 5 bases, with 21 bases between them. CDR3 nucleotides: TGTGCCAGCAGCTTAGATCAGAACTGGAAGGTGAGGAACAATGAGCAGTTCTTC. It specifies CASSLDQNWKVRNNEQFF.

The chain carries TRBV10-3 and TRBJ2-3, with 12 positions matching TRBD2. Looked up from germline, CDR1 is ENHRY and CDR2 is SYGVKD. CDR3 length: 16 residues. Unmatched junction bases numbered 6, after V lost 2 bases and J lost 6 bases. In nucleotides, the CDR3 is TGTGCCATCAGTGAGCTAGCGGGGGGGCAAGGGGATACGCAGTATTTT. Its translation is CAISELAGGQGDTQYF.

The table lists this clone with a count of one. This sequence joins TRBV5-1 and TRBJ2-5; D remains unclear. The CDR3 runs to 12 residues. The germline V gene has CDR1 SGHRS and CDR2 YFSETQ. V was clipped by 5 bases and J by 0 bases, with 5 bases between them. This CDR3 is CASSGDQETQYF. The CDR3 DNA reads TGCGCCAGCAGTGGGGACCAAGAGACCCAGTACTTC.

In its sample, this clone ranks as medium-sized (0.01 to 0.1%). V gene TRBV6-5 combines with J gene TRBJ2-5; D call uncertain. CDR1 MNHEY and CDR2 SVGAGI come from the germline V gene. There are 14 residues in the CDR3. Between the trimmed V and J ends, which lost 0 bases and 5 bases, there was a span of 10 bases. The CDR3 sequence is CASSYSLGVETQYF. The CDR3 DNA sequence: TGTGCCAGCAGTTACTCCCTCGGCGTGGAGACCCAGTACTTC.

Within the sample, this clone is large (0.1 to 1%). The V and J genes are TRBV7-2 and TRBJ2-5; perhaps D is TRBD1 or TRBD2 (6 bases each). The CDR3 spans 15 residues. From germline, CDR1 is SGHTA and CDR2 FQGNSA. V was trimmed by 0 bases and J by 7 bases, leaving 15 bases between them. CDR3 region: CASSLATGAQGTQYF. The CDR3 DNA follows: TGTGCCAGCAGCTTAGCTACGGGGGCCCAGGGGACCCAGTACTTC.

V is TRBV7-7 and J is TRBJ2-1, with 7 bases that match TRBD1. There are 13 residues in the CDR3. Germline lookup yields CDR1 SSHAT and CDR2 FNYEAQ (reference sequence). Losses at the gene ends were 5 bases for V and 6 bases for J; bases not matched to a gene: 4. The CDR3 region is CASSLDRANEQFF. CDR3 DNA sequence: TGTGCCAGCAGCCTCGACAGGGCCAATGAGCAGTTCTTC.

This clone counts as large. CDR3 nucleotides: TGTGCCAGCAAGGAAGTTATGAACACTGAAGCTTTCTTT. Protein sequence: CASKEVMNTEAFF. The chain combines TRBV21-1 with TRBJ1-1. TRBV21-1 is deemed a pseudogene. The CDR3 length is 13 residues.

The chain employs TRBV5-1 and TRBJ2-5; maybe TRBD1 (6 bases). Between the trimmed V and J ends, which lost 3 bases and 7 bases, there was a span of 16 bases. Germline V gene data show CDR1 as SGHRS and CDR2 as YFSETQ. The CDR3 has 14 residues. This chain's CDR3 is CASSSIETTGTQYF. The CDR3 DNA reads as TGCGCCAGCAGCTCTATAGAAACGACAGGGACCCAGTACTTC.

Notes on this clone: The junction and the germline gene differ at one end; a read error may be behind it. This chain connects TRBV10-2 to TRBJ1-5; 8 positions agree with TRBD1. The germline gives CDR1 WSHSY, CDR2 SAAADI. This CDR3 has 15 amino acids. CDR3 in amino acids: CPSRRQGSSNQPQHF. The CDR3 DNA sequence: TGCCCCAGCAGGCGACAGGGGTCCAGCAATCAGCCCCAGCATTTT.

Judged by abundance, this clone is medium-sized (0.01 to 0.1%). The J gene is TRBJ2-3, the V gene TRBV7-8; the D gene could be TRBD1 or TRBD2 (5 bases each). The V gene lost 5 bases and the J gene lost 6 bases, with 9 bases spanning the gap. The CDR3 is made up of 12 amino acids. From germline, CDR1 is SGHVS and CDR2 FQNEAQ. CDR3 nucleotides: TGTGCCAGCAGCCAGGGACCGGATACGCAGTATTTT. It encodes CASSQGPDTQYF.

This rearrangement joins TRBV19 to TRBJ2-1; the D gene is possibly TRBD1 (6 bases). V dropped 5 bases and J dropped 7 bases, with 18 bases sitting between them. Germline V gene lookup returns CDR1 LNHDA and CDR2 SQIVND (reference sequence). This CDR3 spans 15 amino acids. The CDR3 DNA reads TGTGCCAGTAGTTTAAGTAAAGAACAGGGAAATGAGCAGTTCTTC. This sequence encodes CASSLSKEQGNEQFF. Variable domain in full (rest from reference TRBV19 and TRBJ2-1): DGGITQSPKYLFRKEGQNVTLSCEQNLNHDAMYWYRQDPGQGLRLIYYSQIVNDFQKGDIAEGYSVSREKKESFPLTVTSAQKNPTAFYLCASSLSKEQGNEQFFGPGTRLTVL.